This entry lists 12 T cell receptor beta chains sequenced from one sample in a study of long-term antiretroviral therapy in people with HIV. At survey level, the immunoSEQ assay was run in its v3.0 version. Produced via immunoSEQ multiplex PCR; TCRdb's table is partial and in-frame only. The data contain roughly 36,000 clones, 85% of them singletons. Sequencing was performed on unsorted PBMCs, taken just over 2.7 years before starting antiretroviral therapy. Every receptor here comes from a woman under 40 with HIV.

The rearrangement uses TRBV18 and TRBJ2-2, with D unresolved. In germline, CDR1 is KGHSH, CDR2 LQKENI. V gave up 1 base and J gave up 2 bases, with 11 bases separating them. The CDR3 runs 16 residues. CDR3 protein: CASSPRATANTGELFF. In DNA form, the CDR3 reads TGTGCCAGCTCACCACGCGCGACGGCCAACACCGGGGAGCTGTTTTTT. Full variable domain (outside the CDR3, taken from reference TRBV18 and TRBJ2-2): NAGVMQNPRHLVRRRGQEARLRCSPMKGHSHVYWYRQLPEEGLKFMVYLQKENIIDESGMPKERFSAEFPKEGPSILRIQQVVRGDSAAYFCASSPRATANTGELFFGEGSRLTVL.

The V and J genes are TRBV19 and TRBJ2-5; D not resolved. The CDR3 has 11 amino acids. Trimming cost V 3 bases and J 2 bases, with 1 base left between them. Per germline, CDR1 LNHDA and CDR2 SQIVND (reference sequence). The CDR3 region has the DNA TGTGCCAGTAGTATTCAAGAGACCCAGTACTTC. Protein product: CASSIQETQYF.

The chain links TRBV7-6 to TRBJ1-2; tentatively, D is TRBD1 (5 bases). This CDR3 has 18 residues. Germline V gives CDR1 SGHVS, CDR2 FNYEAQ. Trimming stripped 6 bases from V and 0 bases from J, with 23 bases between. CDR3 coding DNA: TGTGCCAGCAGGGGGGGGAGGAGCCCTGCCCTTTCTAACTATGGCTACACCTTC. Translating gives CASRGGRSPALSNYGYTF.

The chain recombines TRBV1 with TRBJ1-6; TRBD1, the table's D call, lacks a check against the DNA. TRBV1 is designated a pseudogene. The CDR3 is 18 amino acids. The CDR3 DNA follows: TGCACCAGCAGTTTGGACAGTCCCTTCGAACCATATAATTCACCCCTCCACTTT. Translation: CTSSLDSPFEPYNSPLHF.

The rearrangement uses TRBV29-1 and TRBJ1-5; D remains unclear. V was pared by 0 bases and J by 6 bases, with 18 bases between. Germline-derived CDR1 and CDR2 are SQVTM and ANQGSEA. The CDR3 runs to 16 residues. CDR3: CSVEDPRIQGSQPQHF. The CDR3, as DNA: TGCAGCGTTGAAGATCCCAGGATCCAAGGGAGTCAGCCCCAGCATTTT.

The V and J genes are TRBV7-9 and TRBJ2-4; no clear D. Germline values: CDR1 SEHNR, CDR2 FQNEAQ (reference sequence). The CDR3 consists of 17 residues. V lost 4 bases to trimming and J lost 1 base, with 17 bases between them. CDR3 DNA sequence: TGTGCCAGCAGCTGGGGTCCCGGGTCGGCGGCCAAAAACATTCAGTACTTC. Translated: CASSWGPGSAAKNIQYF.

For this clone: Different DNA sequences within this sample yield the same CDR3. V usage is TRBV27 and J usage is TRBJ2-2; no clear D gene. CDR1 is MNHEY, CDR2 SMNVEV, per germline (reference sequence). This CDR3 has 12 amino acids. V gave up 5 bases and J gave up 4 bases, with 5 bases separating them. The CDR3 DNA follows: TGTGCCAGCAGTCAGTCCACCGGGGAGCTGTTTTTT. Protein product: CASSQSTGELFF.

The chain's CDR3 is CAWRENTEAFF. CDR3 bases: TGTGCCTGGAGGGAGAACACTGAAGCTTTCTTT. The J gene is TRBJ1-1, the V gene TRBV30, with D unclear. The CDR3 covers 11 residues. Trimming shortened V by 3 bases and J by 1 base, and 3 bases separated the two germline ends. Germline CDR1 reads GTSNPN; CDR2 reads SVGIG (reference sequence).

The chain's CDR3 is CASSLGRDKETQYF. CDR3 nucleotide sequence: TGTGCCAGCAGTTTAGGTCGGGATAAAGAGACCCAGTACTTC. V is TRBV28 and J is TRBJ2-5, with D possibly being TRBD2 (5 bases). The V end was cut by 2 bases, the J end by 3 bases, with 10 bases between. CDR1 and CDR2 from the germline V gene are MDHEN and SYDVKM. This CDR3 contains 14 residues.

CDR3 residues: CATRSDGRTYNEQFF. In nucleotides, the CDR3 is TGTGCCACCCGGAGTGACGGCCGAACGTACAATGAGCAGTTCTTC. This chain connects TRBV6-1 to TRBJ2-1; no firm D call. The CDR3 has 15 residues. Germline loops: CDR1 MNHNS, CDR2 SASEGT. Deletions cut 10 bases from V and 4 bases from J, with 20 bases between.

The V gene is TRBV6-4, the J gene TRBJ2-3; TRBD1 is a possible D gene (5 bases). Per germline, CDR1 MRHNA and CDR2 SNTAGT. The CDR3 sequence is 15 residues long. The V end lost 5 bases, the J end lost 2 bases, and 14 bases lay between the germline ends. CDR3 sequence: CASSSGHSPTDTQYF. The CDR3 coding sequence is TGTGCCAGCAGTTCTGGACACAGCCCCACAGATACGCAGTATTTT.

In DNA form, the CDR3 reads TGTGCTAGTGGTTTGGTACGACAGGGGGCGGAGGAAAAACTGTTTTTT. Translation: CASGLVRQGAEEKLFF. V usage is TRBV12-5 and J usage is TRBJ1-4; TRBD1 aligns across 10 bases. CDR3 size: 16 residues. Germline V gene sequence: CDR1 LGHNT, CDR2 FRNRAP. V shed 0 bases, J shed 8 bases, and the junction held 6 bases outside the gene matches.